The 16 T cell receptor beta chains below all came from one sample that was sequenced in a study of cytomegalovirus exposure and HLA in healthy donors. The study ran its PCR with 60 Vbeta and 13 Jbeta primers. Only in-frame clones appear in the TCRdb table, and some are missing; sequencing was by immunoSEQ multiplex PCR. This sample carries around 120,000 clones, about four fifths of them seen once, and the ten largest clones take about 10%. Sequenced input: PBMCs. The receptors shown here come from a female donor in good health and CMV-seropositive.

The rearrangement links TRBV2 to TRBJ2-1; 16 bases are a match to TRBD2. Per the germline V gene, CDR1 is SNHLY and CDR2 is FYNNEI. The CDR3 is 16 residues long. The chain's CDR3 is CLSRPGLAGGTNEQFF. DNA of the CDR3: TGTCTTTCGCGCCCGGGACTAGCGGGGGGGACCAATGAGCAGTTCTTC.

This clone has more than one count but fewer than ten. This chain connects TRBV27 to TRBJ2-7, with D possibly TRBD2 on 6 matching bases. The CDR3 extends over 13 amino acids. Per germline, CDR1 MNHEY and CDR2 SMNVEV (reference sequence). The V gene lost 8 bases and the J gene lost 7 bases, with 18 bases spanning the gap. The CDR3 nucleotides read TGTGCCAGCTCCGGGGGTGCCCGGGAAGAGCAGTACTTC. It encodes CASSGGAREEQYF.

The V gene is TRBV6-1, the J gene TRBJ2-5; 10 nucleotides match TRBD2. This CDR3 region has 14 residues. Trimming cost V 3 bases and J 3 bases; bases outside gene matches: 1. Per the germline V gene, CDR1 is MNHNS and CDR2 is SASEGT. The DNA for the CDR3 is TGTGCCAGCAGTGACCTAGCGGGGGAAGAGACCCAGTACTTC. Amino acids: CASSDLAGEETQYF.

This chain joins TRBV7-3 and TRBJ2-3; D may be TRBD2 (5 bases). Germline V CDR1 and CDR2: SGHTA, FQGTGA. V was pared by 4 bases and J by 1 base, with 9 bases between. This CDR3 has 14 residues. The CDR3 DNA is TGTGCCAGCAGCTCAAATAGCGGCACAGATACGCAGTATTTT. This codes for CASSSNSGTDTQYF. Using reference TRBV7-3 and TRBJ2-3 for the parts outside the CDR3, the full variable domain is GAGVSQTPSNKVTEKGKYVELRCDPISGHTALYWYRQSLGQGPEFLIYFQGTGAADDSGLPNDRFFAVRPEGSVSTLKIQRTERGDSAVYLCASSSNSGTDTQYFGPGTRLTVL.

CDR3 in DNA: TGCGCCAGCAGTGTGCGGCGAAATCAGCCCCAGCATTTT. Its translation: CASSVRRNQPQHF. This chain uses TRBV23-1 with TRBJ1-5, with D hard to call. TRBV23-1 is filed as an ORF, its function uncertain. V lost 5 bases to trimming and J lost 4 bases, with 9 bases between them. This CDR3 is 13 amino acids long.

CDR3 nucleotides: TGTGCCTGGAGTGTACTCCGGGAGACCCAGTACTTC. Its translation is CAWSVLRETQYF. J is TRBJ2-5 and V is TRBV30; no clear D. Between the trimmed V and J ends, which lost 0 bases and 5 bases, there was a span of 7 bases. Germline CDR1 is GTSNPN and CDR2 is SVGIG (reference sequence). The CDR3 spans 12 residues.

The rearrangement links TRBV28 to TRBJ1-5, with D perhaps matching TRBD1 (6 bases). The CDR3 totals 14 residues. The V and J ends lost 3 bases and 5 bases respectively, with 11 bases between them. Germline CDR1 and CDR2: MDHEN and SYDVKM. The CDR3 DNA follows: TGTGCCAGCAGTTTGGAACAGGGTGATCAGCCCCAGCATTTT. This encodes CASSLEQGDQPQHF. Filled out from reference TRBV28 and TRBJ1-5, the complete variable domain reads DVKVTQSSRYLVKRTGEKVFLECVQDMDHENMFWYRQDPGLGLRLIYFSYDVKMKEKGDIPEGYSVSREKKERFSLILESASTNQTSMYLCASSLEQGDQPQHFGDGTRLSIL.

The chain combines TRBV19 with TRBJ1-2; 9 positions agree with TRBD1. The CDR3 is 14 amino acids. J lost 7 bases, V lost 4 bases, and 7 bases had no gene match. Germline V gene sequence: CDR1 LNHDA, CDR2 SQIVND (reference sequence). CDR3 protein: CASSTEDRGTGYTF. DNA for the CDR3: TGTGCCAGTAGTACCGAAGACAGGGGGACTGGCTACACCTTC.

The chain joins TRBV7-9 to TRBJ1-5; 11 positions match TRBD1. Germline V gives CDR1 SEHNR, CDR2 FQNEAQ (reference sequence). Germline trimming cut 4 bases from V and 4 bases from J; bases unmatched to any gene: 9. This CDR3 has 17 amino acids. The CDR3 sequence: CASSSHRDRGRNQPQHF. The CDR3 region has the DNA TGTGCCAGCAGCTCTCACCGGGACAGGGGGAGAAATCAGCCCCAGCATTTT.

The chain has TRBV5-6 and TRBJ1-1; D possibly corresponds to TRBD1 (5 bases). CDR1 and CDR2 (germline): SGHDT, YYEEEE. The CDR3 has 17 residues. V was shortened by 4 bases and J by 4 bases, with 23 bases between the two germline ends. The CDR3 reads CASSDGPNGGVITEAFF. The CDR3 DNA follows: TGTGCCAGCAGCGATGGCCCCAACGGAGGGGTGATCACTGAAGCTTTCTTT.

The rearrangement uses TRBV7-9 and TRBJ1-1; the match to TRBD1 covers 8 bases. J gave up 0 bases and V 1 base, and 4 bases lay outside the gene matches. This CDR3 spans 16 amino acids. Per germline, CDR1 SEHNR and CDR2 FQNEAQ (reference sequence). CDR3 bases: TGTGCCAGCAGCTTAGGCAGGGGGCTCATGAACACTGAAGCTTTCTTT. It yields the protein CASSLGRGLMNTEAFF.

J is TRBJ2-7 and V is TRBV30; D might be TRBD1 (5 bases). The CDR3 is 12 amino acids. Trimming left V 2 bases short and J 5 bases short, with 10 bases between. Germline values: CDR1 GTSNPN, CDR2 SVGIG (reference sequence). CDR3 nucleotides: TGTGCCTGGAGTAGGCTAGGGGACGAGCAGTACTTC. It specifies CAWSRLGDEQYF.

The chain joins TRBV6-5 to TRBJ1-2; D is unclear. Germline CDR1 MNHEY, CDR2 SVGAGI. The CDR3 length is 15 residues. Trimming removed 0 bases from V and 1 base from J, with 9 bases in between. The CDR3 loop reads CASSYSQNLNYGYTF. CDR3 coding DNA: TGTGCCAGCAGTTACTCGCAGAACCTTAACTATGGCTACACCTTC.

The chain uses TRBV5-1 and TRBJ1-1, with D tentatively TRBD1 (6 bases). Germline V gene lookup returns CDR1 SGHRS and CDR2 YFSETQ. The CDR3 runs 14 residues. The germline V and J ends were trimmed by 5 bases and 3 bases, with 14 bases remaining between them. DNA of the CDR3: TGCGCCAGCAGACGAGGGGGAGCGGACACTGAAGCTTTCTTT. Its protein is CASRRGGADTEAFF.

The rearrangement uses TRBV7-9 and TRBJ1-2, with 8 bases matching TRBD1. The CDR3 is 14 residues long. The trim removed 4 bases at V and 4 bases at J, leaving 5 bases unmatched. Germline V lookup: CDR1 SEHNR, CDR2 FQNEAQ (reference sequence). The CDR3 loop reads CASSSGDRGYGYTF. As DNA, the CDR3 is TGTGCCAGCAGCTCAGGTGACAGGGGCTATGGCTACACCTTC. Based on the CDR3 plus reference TRBV7-9 and TRBJ1-2, the full variable domain is DTGVSQNPRHKITKRGQNVTFRCDPISEHNRLYWYRQTLGQGPEFLTYFQNEAQLEKSRLLSDRFSAERPKGSFSTLEIQRTEQGDSAMYLCASSSGDRGYGYTFGSGTRLTVV.

This clone came up a few times. The genes are TRBV5-1 and TRBJ1-2; 7 nucleotides align to TRBD1. The CDR3 runs to 16 residues. Trimming at V came to 0 bases and at J to 4 bases, leaving 9 bases not matched to a gene. Germline CDR1 SGHRS, CDR2 YFSETQ. The CDR3 DNA follows: TGCGCCAGCAGCTTGGAAGGGACAGTTCCGATCTATGGCTACACCTTC. Protein product: CASSLEGTVPIYGYTF.